Only one count was recorded for the clone carrying this T cell receptor beta chain. The data stem from a study of T cell changes during pregnancy in multiple sclerosis. This CDR3 is built from 13 residues. With 2 bases removed from V and 7 bases from J, the gap between germline ends came to 12 bases. Germline CDR1 SGHNT, CDR2 YYREEE (reference sequence). TCRdb's table, derived via immunoSEQ multiplex PCR, lists solely in-frame clones and lacks some. The sample carries about 69,000 clones, approximately 91% recorded once. The V gene is TRBV5-4, the J gene TRBJ1-1; no firm D call. The sample here was peripheral blood, taken in the third trimester of pregnancy. The TCR originated in a female donor with multiple sclerosis, enrolled in a pregnancy study. This chain's CDR3 is CASSLRDQNEAFF. The CDR3 nucleotides are TGTGCCAGCAGCTTACGGGATCAGAATGAAGCTTTCTTT. Filled out from reference TRBV5-4 and TRBJ1-1, the complete variable domain reads ETGVTQSPTHLIKTRGQQVTLRCSSQSGHNTVSWYQQALGQGPQFIFQYYREEENGRGNFPPRFSGLQFPNYSSELNVNALELDDSALYLCASSLRDQNEAFFGQGTRLTVV.